Each of the 9 T cell receptor beta chains below was sequenced from the same sample in a study of T cell clones after liver transplantation (dated by TCRdb to between 2018 and 2021). The time point label on this specimen signifies: pre-transplant. The protocol used for the library was the immunoSEQ multiplex PCR assay. TCRdb limited this immuneACCESS table to in-frame rearrangements with V and J called. A share of clones is missing; checked studies link under half to unresolved V genes, and the rest is unexplained. A total of 65,000 to 95,000 clones appear in this sample, about four fifths of them only once. The ten biggest clones cover about 0.6% of the sample. Source: CD4+ T cells from blood, taken before liver transplant. These receptors all stem from a human donor who received a liver transplant.

V is TRBV10-1 and J is TRBJ2-1; D not resolved. Trimming left V 3 bases short and J 0 bases short, with 6 bases between. This CDR3 region has 14 residues. The V gene's germline CDR1 is WNHNN and CDR2 SYGVQD (reference sequence). The CDR3 DNA is TGCGCCAGCAGTGAAAGCGTCTCCTACAATGAGCAGTTCTTC. Translation: CASSESVSYNEQFF.

This clone was detected a few times. The chain couples TRBV6-5 to TRBJ2-1, with 9 bases identical to TRBD1. The V and J ends lost 6 bases and 9 bases, in that order; junction bases with no gene match: 6. The CDR3 contains 13 residues. CDR1 is MNHEY, CDR2 SVGAGI, per germline. The CDR3 DNA reads TGTGCCAGCAGAGGGACAGGGCAAGCTGAGCAGTTCTTC. Protein sequence: CASRGTGQAEQFF.

This chain uses TRBV18 with TRBJ1-3; no firm D call. There are 15 residues in the CDR3. V lost 1 base and J 0 bases, leaving 7 bases between the germline ends. Germline lookup yields CDR1 KGHSH and CDR2 LQKENI. The CDR3 here is CASSPLESSGNTIYF. The CDR3, as DNA: TGTGCCAGCTCACCACTGGAAAGCTCTGGAAACACCATATATTTT.

This clone was counted a few times. V usage is TRBV5-5 and J usage is TRBJ2-1; 7 positions agree with TRBD2. CDR3 size: 16 residues. V lost 4 bases to trimming and J lost 3 bases; unmatched junction nucleotides: 10. Per germline, CDR1 SGHKS and CDR2 YYEKEE (reference sequence). The CDR3 DNA follows: TGTGCCAGCAGCCCACGACCAGCGGGGAACTACAATGAGCAGTTCTTC. Translated: CASSPRPAGNYNEQFF.

V is TRBV28 and J is TRBJ2-6, with D tentatively TRBD2 (6 bases). The CDR3 is made up of 17 amino acids. Germline V gene lookup returns CDR1 MDHEN and CDR2 SYDVKM. The V end lost 5 bases, the J end lost 0 bases, and 14 bases lay between the germline ends. CDR3 nucleotide sequence: TGTGCCAGCAGTCTTAGGAGGGGCCTCTCTGGGGCCAACGTCCTGACTTTC. Translation gives CASSLRRGLSGANVLTF. Combining the CDR3 with reference TRBV28 and TRBJ2-6 gives the whole variable domain DVKVTQSSRYLVKRTGEKVFLECVQDMDHENMFWYRQDPGLGLRLIYFSYDVKMKEKGDIPEGYSVSREKKERFSLILESASTNQTSMYLCASSLRRGLSGANVLTFGAGSRLTVL.

The V call is TRBV4-2, the J call TRBJ1-1; unclear D gene. V lost 2 bases and J 1 base, leaving 5 bases between the germline ends. Per germline, CDR1 LGHNA and CDR2 YNFKEQ. This CDR3 region has 13 residues. For the CDR3, the DNA is TGTGCCAGCAGCCAAAGACCGAACACTGAAGCTTTCTTT. It codes for CASSQRPNTEAFF.

The chain has TRBV5-4 and TRBJ2-7; D might be TRBD2 (6 bases). The CDR3 totals 16 residues. The V end lost 4 bases, the J end lost 1 base, and 18 bases lay between the germline ends. CDR1 and CDR2 from the germline V gene are SGHNT and YYREEE (reference sequence). Here the CDR3 DNA reads TGTGCCAGCAGCAAAGGAGGGGCAGTTTTGTCCTACGAGCAGTACTTC. Translated: CASSKGGAVLSYEQYF.

The V gene is TRBV6-6, the J gene TRBJ1-5; D remains unclear. With 0 bases removed from V and 0 bases from J, the gap between germline ends came to 3 bases. The CDR3 sequence is 14 residues long. Germline V gives CDR1 MNHNY, CDR2 SVGAGI (reference sequence). DNA for the CDR3: TGTGCCAGCAGTTACTCGAATAGCAATCAGCCCCAGCATTTT. As protein: CASSYSNSNQPQHF.

The gene calls are TRBV28 and TRBJ1-5; 7 positions match TRBD1. The CDR3 totals 14 residues. Germline CDR1 reads MDHEN; CDR2 reads SYDVKM. V gave up 5 bases and J gave up 5 bases; unmatched junction bases: 6. DNA of the CDR3: TGTGCCAGCAGTCTTGACAGGGACGATCAGCCCCAGCATTTT. Amino acids: CASSLDRDDQPQHF.